This passage covers 4 T cell receptor beta chains from one sample sequenced in a study of somatic mutations in cytotoxic T cells in rheumatoid arthritis. The method was immunoSEQ multiplex PCR; TCRdb's version includes in-frame clones alone and lacks a portion of them. The sample contains about 30,000 clones, 80% to 85% of which appear only once. Material for sequencing was CD8+ T cells sorted from blood. The receptors stem from an adult with rheumatoid arthritis.

This clone was seen a few times. The CDR3 is CASTVGDRAYEQYF. Here the CDR3 DNA reads TGTGCCAGCACCGTAGGGGACAGGGCCTACGAGCAGTACTTC. The chain uses TRBV7-9 and TRBJ2-7, with 9 positions matching TRBD1. Germline values: CDR1 SEHNR, CDR2 FQNEAQ (reference sequence). Trimming removed 7 bases from V and 2 bases from J; junction bases left unmatched: 6. This CDR3 has 14 residues.

The chain combines TRBV25-1 with TRBJ1-1; 7 nucleotides match TRBD1. Germline CDR1 MGHDK, CDR2 SYGVNS. The CDR3 runs to 11 residues. Unmatched junction bases numbered 4, after V lost 7 bases and J lost 8 bases. In DNA form, the CDR3 reads TGTGCCAGCACCCGGGGACAGGAAGCTTTCTTT. As protein: CASTRGQEAFF.

The rearrangement uses TRBV15 and TRBJ2-1; perhaps TRBD1 as D (6 bases). Germline V gives CDR1 LNHNV, CDR2 YYDKDF (reference sequence). The CDR3 consists of 19 residues. Trimming pared 1 base from V and 2 bases from J, leaving 21 bases between. The CDR3: CATSRVMVFSGHPYNEQFF. The CDR3 DNA reads TGTGCCACCAGCAGAGTTATGGTCTTTTCGGGACACCCCTACAATGAGCAGTTCTTC. Together with reference TRBV15 and TRBJ2-1, the CDR3 gives the full variable domain: DAMVIQNPRYQVTQFGKPVTLSCSQTLNHNVMYWYQQKSSQAPKLLFHYYDKDFNNEADTPDNFQSRRPNTSFCFLDIRSPGLGDTAMYLCATSRVMVFSGHPYNEQFFGPGTRLTVL.

This clone was counted once. The rearrangement joins TRBV9 to TRBJ2-1; 8 nucleotides match TRBD2. Trimming removed 1 base from V and 7 bases from J; junction bases left unmatched: 13. This CDR3 comprises 17 residues. Per the germline V gene, CDR1 is SGDLS and CDR2 is YYNGEE. The CDR3 reads CASSVYAAGDTVNEQFF. The CDR3 nucleotides read TGTGCCAGCAGCGTATACGCAGCGGGAGATACGGTAAATGAGCAGTTCTTC.